This T cell receptor beta chain was sequenced for a study of identical twins. Germline V gene lookup returns CDR1 SEHNR and CDR2 FQNEAQ (reference sequence). This CDR3 is built from 13 residues. Trimming took 0 bases from V and 10 from J, leaving 11 bases between them. One entry per CDR3 protein, called by TCRdb with MiXCR from the 5' RACE reads. The sample contains 200,000 to 250,000 distinct CDR3 sequences, approximately 7% of which appear only once. This clonotype was observed many times. The same sample was also used in a study of yellow fever vaccine responses in identical twins.

The source is a woman under 30 in good health. The sequencing sample was made of memory (CD45RO+) T cells sorted from blood. The chain couples TRBV7-9 to TRBJ2-3; the D call may be TRBD1 or TRBD2 (5 bases each). CDR3 protein: CASSLAGQGPQYF. The DNA of the CDR3 is TGTGCCAGCAGCTTAGCGGGGCAGGGACCGCAGTATTTT. Using reference TRBV7-9 and TRBJ2-3 for the parts outside the CDR3, the full variable domain is DTGVSQNPRHKITKRGQNVTFRCDPISEHNRLYWYRQTLGQGPEFLTYFQNEAQLEKSRLLSDRFSAERPKGSFSTLEIQRTEQGDSAMYLCASSLAGQGPQYFGPGTRLTVL.